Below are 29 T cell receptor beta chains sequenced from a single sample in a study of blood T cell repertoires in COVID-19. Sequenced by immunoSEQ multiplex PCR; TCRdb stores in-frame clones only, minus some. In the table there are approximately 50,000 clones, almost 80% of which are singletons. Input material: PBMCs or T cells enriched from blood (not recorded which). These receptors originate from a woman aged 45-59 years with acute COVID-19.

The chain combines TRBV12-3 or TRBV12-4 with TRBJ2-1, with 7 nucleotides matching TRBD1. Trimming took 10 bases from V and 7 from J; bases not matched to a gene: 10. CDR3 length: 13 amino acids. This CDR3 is CATNPRGSNEQFF. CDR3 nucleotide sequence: TGTGCCACCAATCCCAGGGGGTCTAATGAGCAGTTCTTC.

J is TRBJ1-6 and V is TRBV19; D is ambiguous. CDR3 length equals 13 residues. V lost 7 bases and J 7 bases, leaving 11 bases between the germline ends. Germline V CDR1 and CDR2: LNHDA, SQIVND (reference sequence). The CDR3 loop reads CASMKEQNSPLHF. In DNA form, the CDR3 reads TGTGCCAGTATGAAAGAACAAAATTCACCCCTCCACTTT.

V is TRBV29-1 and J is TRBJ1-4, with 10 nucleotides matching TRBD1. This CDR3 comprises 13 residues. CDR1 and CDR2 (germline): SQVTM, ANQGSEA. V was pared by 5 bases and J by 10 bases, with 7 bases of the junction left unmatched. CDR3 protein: CSVSRDRGVKLFF. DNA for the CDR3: TGCAGCGTTTCCCGGGACAGGGGTGTAAAACTGTTTTTT.

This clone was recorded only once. This CDR3 is CASTLGHTSSYEQYF. The CDR3 bases are TGTGCCAGCACCCTGGGACATACGAGCTCCTACGAGCAGTACTTC. The V and J genes are TRBV11-2 and TRBJ2-7, with TRBD1 as a possible D gene (6 bases). CDR3 length: 15 amino acids. Germline loops: CDR1 SGHAT, CDR2 FQNNGV. The germline V and J ends were trimmed by 7 bases and 0 bases, with 16 bases remaining between them.

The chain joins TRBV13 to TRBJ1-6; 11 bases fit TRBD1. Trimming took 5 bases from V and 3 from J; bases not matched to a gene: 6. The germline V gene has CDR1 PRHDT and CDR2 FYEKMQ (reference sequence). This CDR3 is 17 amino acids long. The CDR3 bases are TGTGCCAGCAGCCTTCGGACAGGGGGCCTCTATAATTCACCCCTCCACTTT. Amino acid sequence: CASSLRTGGLYNSPLHF.

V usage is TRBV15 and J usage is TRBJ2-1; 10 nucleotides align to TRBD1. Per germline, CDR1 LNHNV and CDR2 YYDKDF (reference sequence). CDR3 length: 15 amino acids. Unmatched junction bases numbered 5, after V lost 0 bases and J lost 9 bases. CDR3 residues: CATSRDQTGGGEQFF. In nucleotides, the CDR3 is TGTGCCACCAGCAGAGATCAGACAGGGGGCGGTGAGCAGTTCTTC.

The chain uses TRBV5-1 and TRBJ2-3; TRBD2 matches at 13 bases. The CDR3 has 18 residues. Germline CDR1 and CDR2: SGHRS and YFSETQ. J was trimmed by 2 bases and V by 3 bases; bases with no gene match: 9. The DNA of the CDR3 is TGCGCCAGCAGCTCGGGGCTGGGACTAGCGGGGAACACAGATACGCAGTATTTT. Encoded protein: CASSSGLGLAGNTDTQYF.

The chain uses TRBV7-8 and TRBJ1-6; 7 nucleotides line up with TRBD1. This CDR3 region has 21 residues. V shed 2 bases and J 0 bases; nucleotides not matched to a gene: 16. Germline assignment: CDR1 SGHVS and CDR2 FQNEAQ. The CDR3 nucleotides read TGTGCCAGCAGCTTATTGGGACAGCGACTTAACTCGAGCTCCTATAATTCACCCCTCCACTTT. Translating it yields CASSLLGQRLNSSSYNSPLHF.

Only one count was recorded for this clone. CDR3 DNA: TGTGCCACTGGGGTGGGGCTAACTCTACCCAAGAACACTGAAGCTTTCTTT. Translation: CATGVGLTLPKNTEAFF. The J gene is TRBJ1-1, the V gene TRBV19; TRBD1 might be the D (5 bases). Trimming took off 10 bases at V and 1 base at J, with 25 bases between the two ends. The CDR3 is made up of 17 amino acids. CDR1 and CDR2 from the germline V gene are LNHDA and SQIVND (reference sequence).

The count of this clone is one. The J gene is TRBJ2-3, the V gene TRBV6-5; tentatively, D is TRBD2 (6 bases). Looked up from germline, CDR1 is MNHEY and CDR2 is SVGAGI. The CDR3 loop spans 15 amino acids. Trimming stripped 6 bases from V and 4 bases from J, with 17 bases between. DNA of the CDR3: TGTGCCAGCAGCCCGGCCGCGGGGACCCCAGATACGCAGTATTTT. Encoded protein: CASSPAAGTPDTQYF.

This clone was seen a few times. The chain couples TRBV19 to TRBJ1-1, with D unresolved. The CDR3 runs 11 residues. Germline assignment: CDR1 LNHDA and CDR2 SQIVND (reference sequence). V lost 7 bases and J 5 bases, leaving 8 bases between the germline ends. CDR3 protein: CASIGETEAFF. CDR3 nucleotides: TGTGCCAGTATCGGGGAGACTGAAGCTTTCTTT.

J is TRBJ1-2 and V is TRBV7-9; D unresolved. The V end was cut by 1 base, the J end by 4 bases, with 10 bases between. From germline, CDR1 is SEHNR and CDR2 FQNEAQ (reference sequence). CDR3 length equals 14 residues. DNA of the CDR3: TGTGCCAGCAGCTTAGGAGGAGACTTCTATGGCTACACCTTC. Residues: CASSLGGDFYGYTF.

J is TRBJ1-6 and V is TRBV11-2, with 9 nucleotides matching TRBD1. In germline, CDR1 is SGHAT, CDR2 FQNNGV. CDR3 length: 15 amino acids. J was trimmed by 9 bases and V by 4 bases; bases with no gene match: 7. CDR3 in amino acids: CASSSLQGAVSPLHF. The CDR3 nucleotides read TGTGCCAGCAGCTCCCTACAGGGGGCAGTTTCACCCCTCCACTTT.

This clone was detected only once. CDR3 coding DNA: TGCGCCAGCAGCTTGGCCATCTCGACTAGCGGGGAAGAGACCCAGTACTTC. Translation: CASSLAISTSGEETQYF. This rearrangement joins TRBV5-1 to TRBJ2-5, with 11 bases that match TRBD2. CDR3 length equals 17 residues. V shed 0 bases and J 3 bases; nucleotides not matched to a gene: 7. Germline V gives CDR1 SGHRS, CDR2 YFSETQ.

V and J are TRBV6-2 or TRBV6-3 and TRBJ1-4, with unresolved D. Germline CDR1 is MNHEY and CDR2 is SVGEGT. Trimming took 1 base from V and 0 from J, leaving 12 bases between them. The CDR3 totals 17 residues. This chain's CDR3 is CASSYYFKRATNEKLFF. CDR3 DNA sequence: TGTGCCAGCAGTTACTACTTTAAACGAGCAACTAATGAAAAACTGTTTTTT.

The CDR3 protein is CASSLQARSYEQYF. The CDR3 coding sequence is TGTGCCAGCAGCTTACAAGCCCGGTCCTACGAGCAGTACTTC. V gene TRBV7-9 combines with J gene TRBJ2-7; D is uncertain. Trimming removed 2 bases from V and 1 base from J, with 9 bases in between. This CDR3 region has 14 residues. Germline assignment: CDR1 SEHNR and CDR2 FQNEAQ (reference sequence). Drawing the rest from reference TRBV7-9 and TRBJ2-7, the complete variable domain is DTGVSQNPRHKITKRGQNVTFRCDPISEHNRLYWYRQTLGQGPEFLTYFQNEAQLEKSRLLSDRFSAERPKGSFSTLEIQRTEQGDSAMYLCASSLQARSYEQYFGPGTRLTVT.

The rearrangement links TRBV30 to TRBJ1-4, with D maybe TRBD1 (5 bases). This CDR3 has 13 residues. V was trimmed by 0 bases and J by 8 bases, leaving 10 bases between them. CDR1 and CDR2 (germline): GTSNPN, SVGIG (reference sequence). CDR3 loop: CAWSVRGTEKLFF. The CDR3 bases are TGTGCCTGGAGTGTAAGGGGAACCGAAAAACTGTTTTTT.

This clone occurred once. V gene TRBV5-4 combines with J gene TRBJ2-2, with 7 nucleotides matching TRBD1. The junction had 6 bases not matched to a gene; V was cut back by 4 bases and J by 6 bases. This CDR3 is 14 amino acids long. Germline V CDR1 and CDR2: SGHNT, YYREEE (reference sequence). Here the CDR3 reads CASSVTGVPGELFF. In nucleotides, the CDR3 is TGTGCCAGCAGCGTTACAGGGGTCCCCGGGGAGCTGTTTTTT.

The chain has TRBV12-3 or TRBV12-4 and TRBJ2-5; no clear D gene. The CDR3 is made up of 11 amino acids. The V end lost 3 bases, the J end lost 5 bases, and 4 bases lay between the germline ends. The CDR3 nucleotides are TGTGCCAGCAGTTTGCGGGAGACCCAGTACTTC. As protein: CASSLRETQYF.

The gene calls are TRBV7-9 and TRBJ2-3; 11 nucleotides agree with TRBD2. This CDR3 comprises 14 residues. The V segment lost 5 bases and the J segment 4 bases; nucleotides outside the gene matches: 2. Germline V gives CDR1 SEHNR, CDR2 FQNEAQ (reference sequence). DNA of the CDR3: TGTGCCAGCAGCCCGGGACTAGCGGCAGATACGCAGTATTTT. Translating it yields CASSPGLAADTQYF. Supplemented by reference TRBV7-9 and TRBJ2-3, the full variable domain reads DTGVSQNPRHKITKRGQNVTFRCDPISEHNRLYWYRQTLGQGPEFLTYFQNEAQLEKSRLLSDRFSAERPKGSFSTLEIQRTEQGDSAMYLCASSPGLAADTQYFGPGTRLTVL.

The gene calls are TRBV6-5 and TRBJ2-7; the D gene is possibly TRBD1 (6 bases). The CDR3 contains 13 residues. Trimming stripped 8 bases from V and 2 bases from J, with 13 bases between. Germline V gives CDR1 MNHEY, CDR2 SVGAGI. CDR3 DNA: TGTGCCAGCCAAGTCACAGGGCCCTACGAGCAGTACTTC. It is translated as CASQVTGPYEQYF.

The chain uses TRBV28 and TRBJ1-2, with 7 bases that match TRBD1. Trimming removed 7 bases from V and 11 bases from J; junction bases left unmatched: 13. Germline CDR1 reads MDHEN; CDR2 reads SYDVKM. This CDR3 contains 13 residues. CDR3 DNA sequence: TGTGCCAGCAATCGACCTGGGACAGCTGGTTACACCTTC. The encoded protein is CASNRPGTAGYTF.

The CDR3 nucleotides are TGTGCCACCCGGACTGAAATCTCCTACAATGAGCAGTTCTTC. Translation gives CATRTEISYNEQFF. The rearrangement links TRBV28 to TRBJ2-1; TRBD2 might be the D (5 bases). Germline values: CDR1 MDHEN, CDR2 SYDVKM. This CDR3 contains 14 residues. V was shortened by 10 bases and J by 0 bases, with 13 bases between the two germline ends.

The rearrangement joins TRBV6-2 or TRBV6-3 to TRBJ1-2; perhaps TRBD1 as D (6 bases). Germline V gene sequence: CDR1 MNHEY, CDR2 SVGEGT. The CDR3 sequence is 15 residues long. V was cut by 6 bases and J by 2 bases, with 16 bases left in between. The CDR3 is CASSYSRQENYGYTF. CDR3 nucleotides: TGTGCCAGCAGCTATTCGCGACAGGAGAACTATGGCTACACCTTC.

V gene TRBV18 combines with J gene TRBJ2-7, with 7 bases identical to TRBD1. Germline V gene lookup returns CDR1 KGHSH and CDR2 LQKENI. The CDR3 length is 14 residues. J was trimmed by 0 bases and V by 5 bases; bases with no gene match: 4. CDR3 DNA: TGTGCCAGCTCAGCCGGGACAGCCTCCTACGAGCAGTACTTC. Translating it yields CASSAGTASYEQYF.

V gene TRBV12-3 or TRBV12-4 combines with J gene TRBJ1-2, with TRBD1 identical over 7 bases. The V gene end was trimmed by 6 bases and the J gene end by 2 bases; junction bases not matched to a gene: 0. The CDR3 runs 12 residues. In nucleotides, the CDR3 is TGTGCCAGCAGACAGGGGAACTATGGCTACACCTTC. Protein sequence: CASRQGNYGYTF.

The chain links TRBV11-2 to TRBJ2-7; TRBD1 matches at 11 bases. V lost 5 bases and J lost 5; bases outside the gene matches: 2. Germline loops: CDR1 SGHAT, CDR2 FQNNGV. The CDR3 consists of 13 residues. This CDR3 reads CASSRDRGNEQYF. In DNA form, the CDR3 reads TGTGCCAGCAGCCGGGACAGGGGGAACGAGCAGTACTTC.

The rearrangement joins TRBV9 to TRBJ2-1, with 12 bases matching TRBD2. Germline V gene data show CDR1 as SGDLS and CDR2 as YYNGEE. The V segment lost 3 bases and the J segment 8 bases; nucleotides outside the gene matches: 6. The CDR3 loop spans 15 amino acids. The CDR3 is CASSEPTSGGDEQFF. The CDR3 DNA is TGTGCCAGCAGCGAGCCGACTAGCGGGGGCGATGAGCAGTTCTTC.

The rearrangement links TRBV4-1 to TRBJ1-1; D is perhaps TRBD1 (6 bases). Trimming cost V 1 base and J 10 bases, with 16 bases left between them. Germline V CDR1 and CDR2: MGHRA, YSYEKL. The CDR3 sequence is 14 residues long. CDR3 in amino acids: CASSQGERTAAAFF. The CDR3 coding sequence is TGCGCCAGCAGCCAAGGCGAAAGGACAGCTGCAGCTTTCTTT.